At least ten counts were recorded for the clone carrying this T cell receptor beta chain. In germline, CDR1 is SQVTM, CDR2 ANQGSEA. There are 16 residues in the CDR3. MiXCR, run by TCRdb on the multiplex PCR reads, gives a single entry per CDR3 protein. The sample gives over 250,000 distinct CDR3 sequences, around 30% of which show up once; approximately 1% is in the top ten. Breast cancer patients provided tissue from their axillary draining lymph nodes. These data are taken from a study of breast tumors, draining lymph nodes, adjacent tissues. Sample: axillary lymph node tissue. The origin of this receptor is a female donor with breast cancer. Some clones in this sample may be carry-over from other donors' samples. The chain has TRBV29-1 and TRBJ2-3; D may correspond to TRBD1 or TRBD2 (6 bases each). CDR3 nucleotides: TGCAGTGCCCGGAGGATCCGCGGGACACCCCCAGATACGCAGTATTTT. Its protein is CSARRIRGTPPDTQYF.